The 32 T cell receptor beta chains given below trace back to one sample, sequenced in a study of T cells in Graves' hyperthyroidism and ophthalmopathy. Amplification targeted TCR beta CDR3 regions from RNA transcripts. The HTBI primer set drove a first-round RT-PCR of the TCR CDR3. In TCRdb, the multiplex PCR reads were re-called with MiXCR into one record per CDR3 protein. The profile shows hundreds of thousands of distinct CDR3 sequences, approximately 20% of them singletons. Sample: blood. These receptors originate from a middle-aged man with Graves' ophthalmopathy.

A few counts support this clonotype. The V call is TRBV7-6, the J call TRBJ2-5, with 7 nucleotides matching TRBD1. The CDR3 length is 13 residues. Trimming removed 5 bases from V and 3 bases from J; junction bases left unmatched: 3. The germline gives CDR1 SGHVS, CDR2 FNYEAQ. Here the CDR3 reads CASSQQGKETQYF. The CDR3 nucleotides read TGTGCCAGCAGCCAACAGGGGAAAGAGACCCAGTACTTC.

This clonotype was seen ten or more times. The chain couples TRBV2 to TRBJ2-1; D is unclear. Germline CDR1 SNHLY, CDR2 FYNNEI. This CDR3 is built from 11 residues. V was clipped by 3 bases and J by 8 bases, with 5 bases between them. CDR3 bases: TGTGCCAGCAGTGAGGAGCATGAGCAGTTCTTC. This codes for CASSEEHEQFF.

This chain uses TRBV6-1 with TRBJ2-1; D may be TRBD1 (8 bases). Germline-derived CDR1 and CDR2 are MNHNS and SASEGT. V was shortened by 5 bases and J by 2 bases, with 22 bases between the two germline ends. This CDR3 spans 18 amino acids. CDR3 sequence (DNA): TGTGCCAGCAGTCAACAGGGGGTGGGTGCGGGAGCCTACAATGAGCAGTTCTTC. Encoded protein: CASSQQGVGAGAYNEQFF.

The chain's CDR3 is CASRRTGGTQPQHF. The CDR3 nucleotides are TGTGCCAGCAGGCGGACAGGGGGAACTCAGCCCCAGCATTTT. The gene calls are TRBV27 and TRBJ1-5, with TRBD1 identical over 10 bases. The CDR3 spans 14 residues. V shed 6 bases and J 6 bases; nucleotides not matched to a gene: 5. The germline V gene has CDR1 MNHEY and CDR2 SMNVEV (reference sequence).

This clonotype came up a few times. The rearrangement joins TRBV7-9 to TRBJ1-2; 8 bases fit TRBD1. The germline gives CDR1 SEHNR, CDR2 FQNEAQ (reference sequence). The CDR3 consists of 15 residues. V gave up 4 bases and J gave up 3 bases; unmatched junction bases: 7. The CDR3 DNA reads TGTGCCAGCAGCTCGCCCAGGGGGCCGGACTATGGCTACACCTTC. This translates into CASSSPRGPDYGYTF.

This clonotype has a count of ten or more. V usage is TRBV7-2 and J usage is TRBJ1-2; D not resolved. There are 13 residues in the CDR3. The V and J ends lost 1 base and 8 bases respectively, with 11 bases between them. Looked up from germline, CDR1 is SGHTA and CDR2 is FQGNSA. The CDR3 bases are TGTGCCAGCAGCTTAGTAGTGGACGGGGGCTACACCTTC. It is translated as CASSLVVDGGYTF.

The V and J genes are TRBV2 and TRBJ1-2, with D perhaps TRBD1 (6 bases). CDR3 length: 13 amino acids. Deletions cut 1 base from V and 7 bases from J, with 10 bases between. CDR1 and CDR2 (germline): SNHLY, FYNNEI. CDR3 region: CASSEEEGGGYTF. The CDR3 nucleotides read TGTGCCAGCAGTGAAGAGGAAGGGGGTGGCTACACCTTC. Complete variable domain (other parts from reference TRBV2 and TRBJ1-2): EPEVTQTPSHQVTQMGQEVILRCVPISNHLYFYWYRQILGQKVEFLVSFYNNEISEKSEIFDDQFSVERPDGSNFTLKIRSTKLEDSAMYFCASSEEEGGGYTFGSGTRLTVV.

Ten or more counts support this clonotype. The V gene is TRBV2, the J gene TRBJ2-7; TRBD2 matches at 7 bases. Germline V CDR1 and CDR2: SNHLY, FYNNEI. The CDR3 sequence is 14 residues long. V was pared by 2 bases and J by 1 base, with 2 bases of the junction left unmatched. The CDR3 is CASSELAASYEQYF. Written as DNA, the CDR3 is TGTGCCAGCAGTGAACTAGCGGCGTCCTACGAGCAGTACTTC. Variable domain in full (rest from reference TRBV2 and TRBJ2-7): EPEVTQTPSHQVTQMGQEVILRCVPISNHLYFYWYRQILGQKVEFLVSFYNNEISEKSEIFDDQFSVERPDGSNFTLKIRSTKLEDSAMYFCASSELAASYEQYFGPGTRLTVT.

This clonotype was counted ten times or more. The CDR3 DNA reads as TGTGCCAGCAGTCCCCAAAATGGGCTCTATGGCTACACCTTC. Its translation is CASSPQNGLYGYTF. V usage is TRBV12-3 or TRBV12-4 and J usage is TRBJ1-2; D is unresolved. The CDR3 is 14 amino acids. The V gene lost 5 bases and the J gene lost 4 bases, with 14 bases spanning the gap.

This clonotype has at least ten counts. The chain's CDR3 is CASSLVPPGLGSQPQHF. The CDR3 nucleotides are TGTGCCAGCAGCTTAGTACCCCCCGGGCTGGGGTCGCAGCCCCAGCATTTT. The rearrangement joins TRBV7-2 to TRBJ1-5; D not resolved. The CDR3 length is 17 residues. CDR1 and CDR2 (germline): SGHTA, FQGNSA. V lost 1 base and J lost 7, with 20 bases in between.

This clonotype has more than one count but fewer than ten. The CDR3 region is CASSNPRDSSTDTQYF. In nucleotides, the CDR3 is TGTGCCAGTAGTAACCCTCGGGACAGTAGCACAGATACGCAGTATTTT. The chain has TRBV19 and TRBJ2-3; TRBD1 agrees at 7 bases. The CDR3 length is 16 residues. The ends lost 4 bases at V and 0 bases at J; junction bases unmatched: 7. In germline, CDR1 is LNHDA, CDR2 SQIVND (reference sequence). The full variable domain, with the rest looked up from reference TRBV19 and TRBJ2-3, is DGGITQSPKYLFRKEGQNVTLSCEQNLNHDAMYWYRQDPGQGLRLIYYSQIVNDFQKGDIAEGYSVSREKKESFPLTVTSAQKNPTAFYLCASSNPRDSSTDTQYFGPGTRLTVL.

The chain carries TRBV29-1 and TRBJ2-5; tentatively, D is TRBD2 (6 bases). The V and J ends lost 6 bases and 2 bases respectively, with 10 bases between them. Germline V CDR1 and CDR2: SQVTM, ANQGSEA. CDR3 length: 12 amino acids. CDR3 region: CSVVGLQETQYF. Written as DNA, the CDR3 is TGCAGCGTCGTTGGACTACAAGAGACCCAGTACTTC.

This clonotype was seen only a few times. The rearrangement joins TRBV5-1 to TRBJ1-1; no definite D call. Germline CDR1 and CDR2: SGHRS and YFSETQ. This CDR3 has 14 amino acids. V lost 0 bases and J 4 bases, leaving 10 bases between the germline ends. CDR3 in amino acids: CASSLEDGSTEAFF. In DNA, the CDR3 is TGCGCCAGCAGCTTGGAAGACGGAAGCACTGAAGCTTTCTTT.

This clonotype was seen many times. CDR3 DNA: TGTGCCAGCAGCCCTGTGGGCAGGGGGCGGAGGCGGACCTACGAGCAGTACTTC. This encodes CASSPVGRGRRRTYEQYF. The J gene is TRBJ2-7, the V gene TRBV11-2; 8 nucleotides match TRBD1. J lost 2 bases, V lost 5 bases, and 17 bases had no gene match. CDR3 length: 18 amino acids. CDR1 and CDR2 from the germline V gene are SGHAT and FQNNGV.

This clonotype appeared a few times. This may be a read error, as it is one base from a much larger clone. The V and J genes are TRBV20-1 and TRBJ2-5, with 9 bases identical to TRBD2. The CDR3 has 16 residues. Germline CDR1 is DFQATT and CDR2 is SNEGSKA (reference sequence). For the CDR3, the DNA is TGCAGTGCTGGAGATCCAGGTCTAGCGGGGCGGGAGACCCAGTACTTC. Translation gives CSAGDPGLAGRETQYF.

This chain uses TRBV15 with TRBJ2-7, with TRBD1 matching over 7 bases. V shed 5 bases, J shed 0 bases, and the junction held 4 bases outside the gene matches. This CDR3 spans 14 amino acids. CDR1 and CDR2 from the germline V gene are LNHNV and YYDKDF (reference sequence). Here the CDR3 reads CATSDRDSSYEQYF. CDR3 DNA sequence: TGTGCCACCAGCGACCGGGACAGCTCCTACGAGCAGTACTTC.

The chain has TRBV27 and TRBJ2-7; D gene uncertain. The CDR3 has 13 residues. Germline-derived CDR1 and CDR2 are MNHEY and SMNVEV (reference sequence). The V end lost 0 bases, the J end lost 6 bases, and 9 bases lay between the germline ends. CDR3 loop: CASSLSHGFEQYF. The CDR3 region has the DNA TGTGCCAGCAGTTTATCTCATGGGTTCGAGCAGTACTTC.

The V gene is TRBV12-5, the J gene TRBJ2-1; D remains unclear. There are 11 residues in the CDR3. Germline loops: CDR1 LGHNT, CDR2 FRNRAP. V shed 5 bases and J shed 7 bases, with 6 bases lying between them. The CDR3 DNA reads TGTGCTAGTGGTCCCCGGAATGAGCAGTTCTTC. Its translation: CASGPRNEQFF.

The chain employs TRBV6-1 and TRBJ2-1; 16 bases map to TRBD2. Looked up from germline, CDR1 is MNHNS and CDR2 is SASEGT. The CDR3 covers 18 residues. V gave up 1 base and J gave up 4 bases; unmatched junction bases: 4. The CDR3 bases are TGTGCCAGCAGTGAAGGGGGACTAGCGGGAGGGCCTTACAATGAGCAGTTCTTC. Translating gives CASSEGGLAGGPYNEQFF.

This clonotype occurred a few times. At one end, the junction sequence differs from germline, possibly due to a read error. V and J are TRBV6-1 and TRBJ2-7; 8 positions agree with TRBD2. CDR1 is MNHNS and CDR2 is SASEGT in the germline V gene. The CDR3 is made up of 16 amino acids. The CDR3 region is CASSPPQRGSTYVQYF. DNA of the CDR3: TGTGCCAGCAGTCCCCCACAGCGGGGGAGCACCTACGTGCAGTACTTC.

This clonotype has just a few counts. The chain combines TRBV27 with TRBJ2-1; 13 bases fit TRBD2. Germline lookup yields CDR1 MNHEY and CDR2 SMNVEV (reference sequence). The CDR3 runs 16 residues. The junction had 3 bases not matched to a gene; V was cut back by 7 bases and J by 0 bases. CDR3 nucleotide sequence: TGTGCCAGCAAGAGGACTAGCGGGGGCTCCTACAATGAGCAGTTCTTC. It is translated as CASKRTSGGSYNEQFF.

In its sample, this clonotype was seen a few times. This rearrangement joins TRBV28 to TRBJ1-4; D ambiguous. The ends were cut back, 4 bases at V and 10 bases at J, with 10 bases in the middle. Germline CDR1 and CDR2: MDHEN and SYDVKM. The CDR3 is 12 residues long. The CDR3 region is CASSSQERKLFF. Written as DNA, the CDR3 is TGTGCCAGCAGTTCGCAGGAGAGAAAACTGTTTTTT.

Written as DNA, the CDR3 is TGCGCCAGCAGCTTGGATACCGGGACTATTTTGGAGACCCAGTACTTC. Translating it yields CASSLDTGTILETQYF. This chain joins TRBV5-1 and TRBJ2-5, with TRBD2 matching 7 bases. This CDR3 is 16 amino acids long. Trimming removed 0 bases from V and 5 bases from J; junction bases left unmatched: 10. Germline V lookup: CDR1 SGHRS, CDR2 YFSETQ.

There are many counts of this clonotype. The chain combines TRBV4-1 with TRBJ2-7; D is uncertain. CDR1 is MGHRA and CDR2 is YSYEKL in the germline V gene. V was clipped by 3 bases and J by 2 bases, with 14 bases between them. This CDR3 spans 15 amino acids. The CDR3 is CASSHSDASPYEQYF. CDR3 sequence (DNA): TGCGCCAGCAGCCATTCCGACGCCTCCCCCTACGAGCAGTACTTC.

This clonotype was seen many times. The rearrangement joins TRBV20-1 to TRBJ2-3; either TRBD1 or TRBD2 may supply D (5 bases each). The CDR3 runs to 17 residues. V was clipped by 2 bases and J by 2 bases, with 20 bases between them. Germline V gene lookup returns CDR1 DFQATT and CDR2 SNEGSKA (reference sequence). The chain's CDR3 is CSARKLGPRTPTDTQYF. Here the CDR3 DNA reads TGCAGTGCTAGAAAGTTGGGACCGCGAACCCCCACAGATACGCAGTATTTT.

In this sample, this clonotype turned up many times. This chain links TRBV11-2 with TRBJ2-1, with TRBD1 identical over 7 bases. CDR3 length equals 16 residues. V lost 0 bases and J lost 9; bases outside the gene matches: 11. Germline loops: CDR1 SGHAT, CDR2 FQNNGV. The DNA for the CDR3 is TGTGCCAGCAGCTTAGATTCGACAGGGAGAATGGGTGAGCAGTTCTTC. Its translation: CASSLDSTGRMGEQFF.

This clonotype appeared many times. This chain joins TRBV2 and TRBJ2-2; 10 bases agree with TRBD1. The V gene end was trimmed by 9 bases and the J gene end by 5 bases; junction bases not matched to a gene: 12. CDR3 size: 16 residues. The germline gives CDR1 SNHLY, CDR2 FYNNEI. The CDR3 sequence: CASSTGGAVSTGELFF. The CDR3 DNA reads TGTGCCAGTTCGACAGGGGGCGCGGTCTCTACCGGGGAGCTGTTTTTT.

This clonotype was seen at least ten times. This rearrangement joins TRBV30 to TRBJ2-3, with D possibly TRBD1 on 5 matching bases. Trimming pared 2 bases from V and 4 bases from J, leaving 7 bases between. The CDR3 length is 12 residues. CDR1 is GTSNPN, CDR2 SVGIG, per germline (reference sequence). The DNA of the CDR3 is TGTGCCTGGAGTCCACAGGCAGATACGCAGTATTTT. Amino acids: CAWSPQADTQYF.

The CDR3 protein is CASSLERGGFLSHTDTQYF. The CDR3 bases are TGTGCCAGCAGTTTAGAGCGGGGGGGCTTTCTGTCACACACAGATACGCAGTATTTT. The chain uses TRBV12-3 or TRBV12-4 and TRBJ2-3; 10 bases align to TRBD2. V shed 1 base and J 2 bases; nucleotides not matched to a gene: 12. This CDR3 has 19 residues.

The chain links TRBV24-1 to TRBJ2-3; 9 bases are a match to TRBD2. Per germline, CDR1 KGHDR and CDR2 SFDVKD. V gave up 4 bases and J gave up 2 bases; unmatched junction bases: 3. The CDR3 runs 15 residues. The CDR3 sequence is CATSDPSGITDTQYF. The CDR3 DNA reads TGTGCCACCAGTGACCCTAGCGGGATCACAGATACGCAGTATTTT.

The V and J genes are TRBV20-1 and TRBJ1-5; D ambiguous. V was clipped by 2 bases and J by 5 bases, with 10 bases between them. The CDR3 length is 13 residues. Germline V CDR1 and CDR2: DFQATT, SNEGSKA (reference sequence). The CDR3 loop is CSARRARHQPQHF. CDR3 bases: TGCAGTGCTAGAAGGGCCCGGCATCAGCCCCAGCATTTT.

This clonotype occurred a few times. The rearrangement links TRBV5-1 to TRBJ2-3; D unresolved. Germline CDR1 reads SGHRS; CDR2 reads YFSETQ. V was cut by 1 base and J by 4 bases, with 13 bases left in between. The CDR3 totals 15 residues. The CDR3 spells CASSLSLLRADTQYF. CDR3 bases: TGCGCCAGCAGCTTGTCCCTCCTAAGAGCAGATACGCAGTATTTT.